The next 15 T cell receptor beta chains were all read from a single sample in a study of CD8 T cells in Susac syndrome. It was with random hexamers that 0.5 to 1 ug RNA was reverse transcribed. From the immunoSEQ multiplex PCR reads, TCRdb called clonotypes with MiXCR, one entry per CDR3 protein. The sample yields roughly 170,000 distinct CDR3 sequences, 93% seen once. The sequencing input was CD4+ T cells from PBMCs. These TCRs come from a human donor with multiple sclerosis.

The rearrangement links TRBV18 to TRBJ1-2, with unresolved D. The CDR3 is 13 residues long. CDR1 and CDR2 from the germline V gene are KGHSH and LQKENI. Trimming took 3 bases from V and 8 from J, leaving 13 bases between them. The DNA for the CDR3 is TGTGCCAGCTCACCCTATATCGACCAGGGCTACACCTTC. The encoded protein is CASSPYIDQGYTF.

This sequence joins TRBV28 and TRBJ1-1; TRBD1 agrees at 9 bases. CDR1 is MDHEN, CDR2 SYDVKM, per germline. CDR3 length: 16 residues. V gave up 3 bases and J gave up 6 bases; unmatched junction bases: 11. The CDR3 spells CASSLQPGQGISEAFF. In DNA form, the CDR3 reads TGTGCCAGCAGTTTGCAGCCGGGACAGGGAATATCTGAAGCTTTCTTT.

V is TRBV20-1 and J is TRBJ2-2; D is perhaps TRBD1 (6 bases). The CDR3 length is 14 residues. The V end lost 1 base, the J end lost 4 bases, and 10 bases lay between the germline ends. Germline assignment: CDR1 DFQATT and CDR2 SNEGSKA (reference sequence). The DNA of the CDR3 is TGCAGTGCTAGAGGGGGACACCTCACCGGGGAGCTGTTTTTT. Amino acid sequence: CSARGGHLTGELFF.

This clonotype came up a few times. This chain uses TRBV7-2 with TRBJ2-7; D unresolved. Germline V CDR1 and CDR2: SGHTA, FQGNSA. This CDR3 region has 12 residues. V lost 4 bases, J lost 3 bases, and 7 bases lay in between. The CDR3 protein is CASSSHNYEQYF. The CDR3, as DNA: TGTGCCAGCAGCTCGCATAACTACGAGCAGTACTTC. Full variable domain (outside the CDR3, taken from reference TRBV7-2 and TRBJ2-7): GAGVSQSPSNKVTEKGKDVELRCDPISGHTALYWYRQSLGQGLEFLIYFQGNSAPDKSGLPSDRFSAERTGGSVSTLTIQRTQQEDSAVYLCASSSHNYEQYFGPGTRLTVT.

V is TRBV6-2 or TRBV6-3 and J is TRBJ1-5, with 11 nucleotides matching TRBD1. The CDR3 totals 18 residues. The trim removed 2 bases at V and 6 bases at J, leaving 12 bases unmatched. Germline values: CDR1 MNHEY, CDR2 SVGEGT. In DNA form, the CDR3 reads TGTGCCAGCAGTTACCTGACCGGGACAGGGGGTTGGGGTCAGCCCCAGCATTTT. Residues: CASSYLTGTGGWGQPQHF.

The genes are TRBV29-1 and TRBJ2-5; 7 bases align to TRBD1. The CDR3 is 11 amino acids. V was pared by 4 bases and J by 4 bases, with 0 bases of the junction left unmatched. CDR1 is SQVTM, CDR2 ANQGSEA, per germline. The CDR3 loop is CSVGDRETQYF. Here the CDR3 DNA reads TGCAGCGTTGGGGACAGAGAGACCCAGTACTTC.

J is TRBJ1-1 and V is TRBV5-1, with a possible D match to TRBD1 (5 bases). Germline V gives CDR1 SGHRS, CDR2 YFSETQ. CDR3 length: 16 residues. V shed 2 bases and J shed 0 bases, with 14 bases lying between them. CDR3 bases: TGCGCCAGCAGCTTTAGCCTCCCGGGGGTGAACACTGAAGCTTTCTTT. It translates to CASSFSLPGVNTEAFF.

The chain links TRBV9 to TRBJ2-3; a possible D gene is TRBD2 (6 bases). V was clipped by 0 bases and J by 7 bases, with 15 bases between them. Germline V lookup: CDR1 SGDLS, CDR2 YYNGEE. CDR3 length equals 15 residues. The CDR3 DNA reads as TGTGCCAGCAGCGTAGTAGGAGGGTCTCCCCATACGCAGTATTTT. It codes for CASSVVGGSPHTQYF.

The chain recombines TRBV5-1 with TRBJ2-7; D is uncertain. This CDR3 region has 11 residues. Germline V lookup: CDR1 SGHRS, CDR2 YFSETQ. V was trimmed by 4 bases and J by 3 bases, leaving 5 bases between them. The DNA for the CDR3 is TGCGCCAGCAGCAACGTCTACGAGCAGTACTTC. This encodes CASSNVYEQYF.

There are a few counts of this clonotype. The V call is TRBV5-4, the J call TRBJ2-3; D not resolved. V was clipped by 5 bases and J by 0 bases, with 7 bases between them. From germline, CDR1 is SGHNT and CDR2 YYREEE (reference sequence). The CDR3 contains 13 residues. In DNA form, the CDR3 reads TGTGCCAGCAGTTACGACAGCACAGATACGCAGTATTTT. Protein: CASSYDSTDTQYF.

The V and J genes are TRBV9 and TRBJ2-5, with 9 bases lining up with TRBD2. Germline V gene lookup returns CDR1 SGDLS and CDR2 YYNGEE. V was pared by 2 bases and J by 3 bases, with 5 bases of the junction left unmatched. There are 15 residues in the CDR3. Here the CDR3 reads CASSVGVAGEETQYF. CDR3 DNA sequence: TGTGCCAGCAGCGTCGGGGTAGCGGGAGAAGAGACCCAGTACTTC.

V gene TRBV25-1 combines with J gene TRBJ1-4; D call uncertain. The ends were cut back, 2 bases at V and 8 bases at J, with 12 bases in the middle. Germline V CDR1 and CDR2: MGHDK, SYGVNS. This CDR3 has 14 amino acids. The CDR3 is CASSEGGPNEKLFF. The CDR3 bases are TGTGCCAGCAGTGAAGGCGGCCCAAACGAAAAACTGTTTTTT.

This sequence joins TRBV20-1 and TRBJ2-2; possibly TRBD1 for D (6 bases). Per the germline V gene, CDR1 is DFQATT and CDR2 is SNEGSKA (reference sequence). Trimming removed 1 base from V and 7 bases from J, with 22 bases in between. This CDR3 region has 17 residues. CDR3 in amino acids: CSARVLTDVWGLGELFF. DNA for the CDR3: TGCAGTGCTAGAGTGTTGACTGACGTATGGGGGCTCGGGGAGCTGTTTTTT.

The genes are TRBV15 and TRBJ2-3; D is undetermined. CDR3 length: 13 residues. V lost 0 bases and J 6 bases, leaving 7 bases between the germline ends. CDR1 and CDR2 (germline): LNHNV, YYDKDF (reference sequence). The CDR3 nucleotides read TGTGCCACCAGCAGAGATACTGGGGATACGCAGTATTTT. Translating it yields CATSRDTGDTQYF.

V and J are TRBV27 and TRBJ1-2, with D possibly TRBD1 on 6 matching bases. The CDR3 extends over 13 amino acids. Germline V CDR1 and CDR2: MNHEY, SMNVEV (reference sequence). Trimming shortened V by 5 bases and J by 4 bases, and 11 bases separated the two germline ends. The CDR3 DNA reads TGTGCCAGCAGTCCTGACAGGTCCTATGGCTACACCTTC. Amino acids: CASSPDRSYGYTF.